This T cell receptor beta chain emerged from a study of shared clonotypes between healthy human individuals. On this clone: This specimen includes other DNA sequences encoding the same CDR3.

Sorted-subset replicate PCRs used about 0.2 ug of genomic DNA. This amount corresponded to 30,000 to 35,000 T cell genomes. The data were produced by immunoSEQ multiplex PCR, yet TCRdb's version contains in-frame clones alone and is incomplete. The table has some 1 million clones, more than 60% seen once. The CDR3 contains 12 residues. Germline CDR1 KGHSH, CDR2 LQKENI. The ends were cut back, 6 bases at V and 5 bases at J, with 8 bases in the middle. This clonotype originated in a man younger than 35 in good health. Sequencing was done on a sample of memory CD4+ T cells sorted from blood. Subset of the sample: CD45RA-negative fraction. The V and J genes are TRBV18 and TRBJ1-5; D is possibly TRBD1 (6 bases). The CDR3 nucleotides read TGTGCCAGCTCCCCAGGGGATCAGCCCCAGCATTTT. Its protein is CASSPGDQPQHF.